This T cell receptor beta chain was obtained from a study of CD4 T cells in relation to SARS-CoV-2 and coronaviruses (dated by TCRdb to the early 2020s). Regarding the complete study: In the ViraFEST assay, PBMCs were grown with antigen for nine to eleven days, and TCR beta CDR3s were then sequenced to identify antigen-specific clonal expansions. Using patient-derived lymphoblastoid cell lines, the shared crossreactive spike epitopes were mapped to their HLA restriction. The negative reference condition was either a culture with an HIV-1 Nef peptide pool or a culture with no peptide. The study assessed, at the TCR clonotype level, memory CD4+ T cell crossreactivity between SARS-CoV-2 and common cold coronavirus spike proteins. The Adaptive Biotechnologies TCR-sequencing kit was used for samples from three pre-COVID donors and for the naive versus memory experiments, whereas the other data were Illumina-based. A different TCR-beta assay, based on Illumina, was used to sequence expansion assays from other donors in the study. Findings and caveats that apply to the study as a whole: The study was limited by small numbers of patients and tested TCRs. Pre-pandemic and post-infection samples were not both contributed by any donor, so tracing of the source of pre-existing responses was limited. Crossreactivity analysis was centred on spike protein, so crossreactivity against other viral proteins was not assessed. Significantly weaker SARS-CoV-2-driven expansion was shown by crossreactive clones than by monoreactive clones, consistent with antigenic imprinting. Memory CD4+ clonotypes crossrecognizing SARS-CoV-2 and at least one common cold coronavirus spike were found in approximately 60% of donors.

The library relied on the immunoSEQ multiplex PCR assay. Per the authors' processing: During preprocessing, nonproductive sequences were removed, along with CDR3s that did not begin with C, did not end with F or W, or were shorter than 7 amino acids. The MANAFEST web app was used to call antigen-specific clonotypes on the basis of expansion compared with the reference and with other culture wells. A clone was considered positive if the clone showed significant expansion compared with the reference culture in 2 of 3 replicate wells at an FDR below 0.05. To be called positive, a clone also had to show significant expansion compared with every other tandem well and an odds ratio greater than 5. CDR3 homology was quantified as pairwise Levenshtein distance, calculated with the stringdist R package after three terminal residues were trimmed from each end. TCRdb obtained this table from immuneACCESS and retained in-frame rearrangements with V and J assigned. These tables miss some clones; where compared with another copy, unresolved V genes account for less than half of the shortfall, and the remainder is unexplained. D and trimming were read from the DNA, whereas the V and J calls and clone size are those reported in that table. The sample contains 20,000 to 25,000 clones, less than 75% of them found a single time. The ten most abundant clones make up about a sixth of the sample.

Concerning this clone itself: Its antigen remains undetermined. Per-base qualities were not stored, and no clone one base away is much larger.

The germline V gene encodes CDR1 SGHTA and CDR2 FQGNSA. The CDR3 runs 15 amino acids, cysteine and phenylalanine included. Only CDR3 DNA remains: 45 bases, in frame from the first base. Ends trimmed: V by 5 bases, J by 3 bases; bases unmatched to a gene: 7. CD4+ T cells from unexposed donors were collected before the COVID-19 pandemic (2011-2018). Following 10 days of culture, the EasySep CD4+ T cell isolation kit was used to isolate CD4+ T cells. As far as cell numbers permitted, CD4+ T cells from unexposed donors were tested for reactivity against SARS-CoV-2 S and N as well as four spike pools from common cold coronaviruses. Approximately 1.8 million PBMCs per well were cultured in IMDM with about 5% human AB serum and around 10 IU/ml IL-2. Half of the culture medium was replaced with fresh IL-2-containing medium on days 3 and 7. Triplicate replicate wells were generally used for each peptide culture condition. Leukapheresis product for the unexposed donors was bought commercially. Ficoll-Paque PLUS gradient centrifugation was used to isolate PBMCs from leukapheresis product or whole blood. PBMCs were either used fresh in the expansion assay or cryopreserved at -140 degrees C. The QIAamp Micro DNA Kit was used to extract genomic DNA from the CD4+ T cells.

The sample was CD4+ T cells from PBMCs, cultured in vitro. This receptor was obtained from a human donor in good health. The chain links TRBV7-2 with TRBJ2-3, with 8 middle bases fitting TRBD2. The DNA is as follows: TGTGCCAGCAGCCCCCGGGTAGCGGGGACAGATACGCAGTATTTT. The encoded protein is CASSPRVAGTDTQYF.